The 16 T cell receptor beta chains listed next were all sequenced from one sample in a study of blood T cell repertoires in COVID-19. Profiling relied on immunoSEQ multiplex PCR, and the TCRdb table lists in-frame clones only, not all of them. The repertoire consists of a few hundred thousand clones, with over 75% occurring once and the leading ten covering over 9%. Sequencing was performed on PBMCs or T cells enriched from blood (not recorded which). These receptor sequences come from a middle-aged woman who had recovered from COVID-19.

This sequence joins TRBV7-8 and TRBJ1-2; 7 nucleotides align to TRBD1. The CDR3 sequence is 14 residues long. With V trimmed by 1 base and J by 8 bases, 7 bases remained unmatched. In germline, CDR1 is SGHVS, CDR2 FQNEAQ. CDR3 bases: TGTGCCAGCAGCTTAGGTGGCAGGGGGGACGGCTACACCTTC. As protein: CASSLGGRGDGYTF.

The CDR3 region is CASSQGRGSGRDTGELFF. CDR3 coding DNA: TGTGCCAGCAGCCAAGGTCGAGGCAGCGGGAGAGATACCGGGGAGCTGTTTTTT. This rearrangement joins TRBV3-1 (or the pseudogene TRBV3-2) to TRBJ2-2; 8 bases are a match to TRBD2. The CDR3 runs 18 residues. The J segment lost 5 bases and the V segment lost 1 base, leaving 12 bases of the junction unmatched. The germline gives CDR1 LGHDT, CDR2 YNNKEL (reference sequence).

A note on this clone: This same CDR3 is encoded by further DNA sequences in the sample. This CDR3 is CASSLGRNTEAFF. The CDR3 DNA follows: TGTGCCAGCAGCTTGGGCAGGAACACTGAAGCTTTCTTT. V is TRBV11-3 and J is TRBJ1-1; D is undetermined. Germline V gives CDR1 SGHNT, CDR2 YENEEA. The CDR3 consists of 13 residues. The V end was cut by 3 bases, the J end by 1 base, with 6 bases between.

The chain employs TRBV18 and TRBJ1-4; 7 bases are shared with TRBD1. The CDR3 has 15 amino acids. The trim removed 2 bases at V and 7 bases at J, leaving 7 bases unmatched. Germline CDR1 is KGHSH and CDR2 is LQKENI. The CDR3 loop is CASSPTGDGGEKLFF. The CDR3 nucleotides read TGTGCCAGCTCACCAACAGGGGACGGGGGTGAAAAACTGTTTTTT.

CDR3 DNA sequence: TGTGCCAGCAGAGCCCTTGGGGAGCCTGGAAACACCATATATTTT. Residues: CASRALGEPGNTIYF. The chain couples TRBV7-2 to TRBJ1-3; D call uncertain. This CDR3 has 15 amino acids. The germline CDR1 and CDR2 sequences are SGHTA and FQGNSA. Trimming took 6 bases from V and 2 from J, leaving 14 bases between them.

This chain connects TRBV7-3 to TRBJ2-3, with unresolved D. The CDR3 extends over 13 amino acids. Germline loops: CDR1 SGHTA, CDR2 FQGTGA. V was cut by 3 bases and J by 0 bases, with 4 bases left in between. CDR3 residues: CASSLASTDTQYF. The CDR3 nucleotides read TGTGCCAGCAGCTTGGCCAGCACAGATACGCAGTATTTT.

The genes are TRBV11-3 and TRBJ2-1, with TRBD2 matching over 12 bases. The CDR3 consists of 14 residues. Germline CDR1 and CDR2: SGHNT and YENEEA. The J segment lost 7 bases and the V segment lost 5 bases, leaving 3 bases of the junction unmatched. The CDR3 here is CASSRTSGMNEQFF. In nucleotides, the CDR3 is TGTGCCAGCAGCCGGACTAGCGGGATGAATGAGCAGTTCTTC.

V is TRBV3-1 (or the pseudogene TRBV3-2) and J is TRBJ2-1; D is unresolved. Deletions cut 0 bases from V and 4 bases from J, with 7 bases between. CDR1 is LGHDT and CDR2 is YNNKEL in the germline V gene (reference sequence). The CDR3 has 14 residues. This chain's CDR3 is CASSQESIYNEQFF. DNA of the CDR3: TGTGCCAGCAGCCAAGAATCCATTTACAATGAGCAGTTCTTC.

The chain is built from TRBV10-3 and TRBJ1-3, with D perhaps matching TRBD1 (5 bases). This CDR3 spans 13 amino acids. CDR1 ENHRY and CDR2 SYGVKD come from the germline V gene. Between the trimmed V and J ends, which lost 9 bases and 3 bases, there was a span of 12 bases. The CDR3 DNA reads as TGTGCCATGGGACGGGGGGATGGAAACACCATATATTTT. Translated: CAMGRGDGNTIYF.

The chain links TRBV2 to TRBJ2-3; D remains ambiguous. V was shortened by 6 bases and J by 6 bases, with 4 bases between the two germline ends. Per the germline V gene, CDR1 is SNHLY and CDR2 is FYNNEI. The CDR3 runs 10 residues. This chain's CDR3 is CASRRDTQYF. The DNA for the CDR3 is TGTGCCAGCAGGAGGGATACGCAGTATTTT.

This chain links TRBV5-1 with TRBJ2-2, with D perhaps matching TRBD1 (5 bases). From germline, CDR1 is SGHRS and CDR2 YFSETQ. V was clipped by 3 bases and J by 2 bases, with 8 bases between them. This CDR3 contains 14 residues. CDR3 in amino acids: CASSSGHNTGELFF. CDR3 nucleotides: TGCGCCAGCAGCTCTGGACACAACACCGGGGAGCTGTTTTTT.

The CDR3, as DNA: TGTGCCAGCAGCTTATCGCAGGGGGAGTTCTATGGCTACACCTTC. Translating gives CASSLSQGEFYGYTF. The rearrangement links TRBV11-1 to TRBJ1-2; TRBD1 matches 7 bases. In germline, CDR1 is SGHAT, CDR2 FQDESV (reference sequence). The V gene end was trimmed by 2 bases and the J gene end by 4 bases; junction bases not matched to a gene: 7. The CDR3 covers 15 residues. Variable domain in full (rest from reference TRBV11-1 and TRBJ1-2): EAEVAQSPRYKITEKSQAVAFWCDPISGHATLYWYRQILGQGPELLVQFQDESVVDDSQLPKDRFSAERLKGVDSTLKIQPAELGDSAMYLCASSLSQGEFYGYTFGSGTRLTVV.

The chain couples TRBV5-1 to TRBJ2-4; TRBD1 aligns across 8 bases. Germline V gene data show CDR1 as SGHRS and CDR2 as YFSETQ. This CDR3 contains 16 residues. Trimming at V came to 4 bases and at J to 6 bases, leaving 12 bases not matched to a gene. As DNA, the CDR3 is TGCGCCAGCAGCGAGTTGACAGGGGCCCTGGGAAACATTCAGTACTTC. It specifies CASSELTGALGNIQYF. Based on the CDR3 plus reference TRBV5-1 and TRBJ2-4, the full variable domain is KAGVTQTPRYLIKTRGQQVTLSCSPISGHRSVSWYQQTPGQGLQFLFEYFSETQRNKGNFPGRFSGRQFSNSRSEMNVSTLELGDSALYLCASSELTGALGNIQYFGAGTRLSVL.

This sequence joins TRBV3-1 (or the pseudogene TRBV3-2) and TRBJ2-3; TRBD2 aligns across 10 bases. Germline V gene data show CDR1 as LGHDT and CDR2 as YNNKEL (reference sequence). The CDR3 has 16 residues. Unmatched junction bases numbered 7, after V lost 4 bases and J lost 3 bases. The chain's CDR3 is CASSLASGSGTDTQYF. The DNA of the CDR3 is TGTGCCAGCAGCCTTGCTAGCGGGAGCGGGACAGATACGCAGTATTTT.

The rearrangement links TRBV15 to TRBJ2-5, with D unclear. The CDR3 totals 14 residues. The germline V gene has CDR1 LNHNV and CDR2 YYDKDF (reference sequence). Trimming removed 1 base from V and 1 base from J, with 7 bases in between. In DNA form, the CDR3 reads TGTGCCACCAGCAGAGGAGTACCCCAAGAGACCCAGTACTTC. Translation: CATSRGVPQETQYF.

This chain uses TRBV28 with TRBJ2-7; D may be TRBD2 (7 bases). CDR3 length equals 14 residues. Germline-derived CDR1 and CDR2 are MDHEN and SYDVKM. The V end was cut by 7 bases, the J end by 5 bases, with 18 bases between. The CDR3 region is CASISAGAKNEQYF. DNA for the CDR3: TGTGCCAGCATCTCCGCGGGGGCTAAGAACGAGCAGTACTTC.